This T cell receptor beta chain was documented in a study of Graves' ophthalmopathy and Graves' hyperthyroidism. CDR3 length equals 14 residues. Trimming left V 6 bases short and J 7 bases short, with 13 bases between. Germline-derived CDR1 and CDR2 are ENHRY and SYGVKD. CDR3 regions of TCR beta were amplified from RNA transcripts. The authors performed first-round RT-PCR with HTBI primers and then a second-round multiplex PCR. TCRdb reanalysed the multiplex PCR reads using MiXCR and keeps one entry per CDR3 protein. The table includes over a million distinct CDR3 sequences, less than 45% detected once.

The sample was peripheral blood or thyroid tissue (not recorded which). This chain connects TRBV10-3 to TRBJ1-6, with a tentative D call TRBD1 (5 bases). This receptor was taken from an adult man with Graves' hyperthyroidism. CDR3 protein: CAIRGQGWNSPLHF. The CDR3 DNA reads TGTGCCATCAGGGGGCAAGGATGGAATTCACCCCTCCACTTT.